This T cell receptor beta chain is from a study of circulating CD8 cells and anti-PD-1 response in melanoma. Study-wide background: Responders had complete or partial responses; non-responders had stable or progressive disease. The study's findings and limits: Peptide assays on expanded sorted subsets replaced tumor-based reactivity testing.

Germline V lookup: CDR1 SGHTA, CDR2 FQGTGA. There are 14 residues in the CDR3. Using approximately 15 ng of total RNA, TCR libraries were made with the QIAseq Immune Repertoire TCR panel. TCRdb re-called the reads with MiXCR, one entry per CDR3 protein. There are around 500 distinct CDR3 sequences in the sample; approximately 10% occur only once, and 55% to 80% lies in the top ten. Four subsets defined by PD-1 and/or TIGIT were sorted from live CD3+CD8+TCRalphabeta+ cells. As to this clonotype: Its antigen is not known. This may stem from a read error, because a much larger clone lies one nucleotide away.

The clonotype comes from a human donor with melanoma. The chain uses TRBV7-3 and TRBJ2-5; D possibly corresponds to TRBD1 (6 bases). Material: CD8+ T cells from PBMCs, obtained at baseline or after one month of anti-PD-1 therapy (not recorded which). As DNA, the CDR3 is TGTGCCAACAGCCCCGAACAGGGCGGGGAGACCCAGTACTTC. Amino acid sequence: CANSPEQGGETQYF. Drawing the rest from reference TRBV7-3 and TRBJ2-5, the complete variable domain is GAGVSQTPSNKVTEKGKYVELRCDPISGHTALYWYRQSLGQGPEFLIYFQGTGAADDSGLPNDRFFAVRPEGSVSTLKIQRTERGDSAVYLCANSPEQGGETQYFGPGTRLLVL.